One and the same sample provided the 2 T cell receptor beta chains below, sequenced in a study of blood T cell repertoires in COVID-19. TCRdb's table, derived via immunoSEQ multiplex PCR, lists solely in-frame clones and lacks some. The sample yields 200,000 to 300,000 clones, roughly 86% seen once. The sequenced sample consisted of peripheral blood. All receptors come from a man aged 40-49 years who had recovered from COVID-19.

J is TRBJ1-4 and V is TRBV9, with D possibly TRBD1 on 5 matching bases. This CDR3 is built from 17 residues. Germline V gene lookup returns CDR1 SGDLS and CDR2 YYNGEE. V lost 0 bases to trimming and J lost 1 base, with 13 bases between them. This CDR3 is CASSVGRPGLTNEKLFF. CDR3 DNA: TGTGCCAGCAGCGTAGGGCGGCCAGGGTTAACTAATGAAAAACTGTTTTTT.

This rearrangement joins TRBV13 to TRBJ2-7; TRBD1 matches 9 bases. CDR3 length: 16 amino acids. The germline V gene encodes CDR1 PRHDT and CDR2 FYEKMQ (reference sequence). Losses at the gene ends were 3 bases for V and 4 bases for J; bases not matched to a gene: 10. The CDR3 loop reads CASSFLSTGGGYEQYF. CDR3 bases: TGTGCCAGCAGCTTCCTTTCTACAGGGGGCGGTTACGAGCAGTACTTC.